The rows below give T cell receptor beta chains drawn from one sample of a study of blood T cell repertoires in COVID-19. Measured with immunoSEQ multiplex PCR; TCRdb has only the in-frame clones, and not every one. The sample carries 130,000 to 150,000 clones, 80% to 90% recorded once. Sequencing was performed on peripheral blood. The receptor source for this set is a woman between 50 and 59 years old with acute or convalescent COVID-19. The conserved cysteine and the conserved F or W are not part of the CDR3 here.

V gene	J gene	CDR3 protein
TRBV6-5	TRBJ1-2	ASSRDWSYGYT
TRBV6-5	TRBJ1-5	ASSWTGLSNQPQH
TRBV28	TRBJ1-6	ASTGGSYNSPLH
TRBV5-1	TRBJ1-4	ASSLGGTGGFPEKLF
TRBV7-3	TRBJ2-5	ASSFSGAQETQY
TRBV4-2	TRBJ2-3	ASSPSGLAGPTQY
TRBV10-2	TRBJ1-1	ASRTGEAEAF
TRBV6-6	TRBJ1-1	ASSTTWDRGSTEAF
TRBV10-3	TRBJ1-6	AISEQDRAIYNSPLH
TRBV30	TRBJ2-7	AWSAGAYEQY
TRBV5-1	TRBJ2-4	ASSRVTGGIQY
TRBV3-1/TRBV3-2	TRBJ1-6	ASRLEMGSPLH
TRBV30	TRBJ1-6	AWSVNAVNSPLH
TRBV7-8	TRBJ2-5	ASSHKRLAAQETQY
TRBV6-5	TRBJ2-7	ASTNLRDKSSEQY
TRBV2	TRBJ1-1	ASRRDRKNTEAF
TRBV5-4	TRBJ2-5	ASSLTSGFKGETQY
TRBV2	TRBJ2-1	ASSDTAGAHNEQF
TRBV7-5	TRBJ1-4	ARRRPGRADSLYEKLF
TRBV9	TRBJ2-1	ASSVGGASYNEQF
TRBV7-6	TRBJ2-2	ASSLRGALDTGELF
TRBV11-1	TRBJ2-7	ASSLETGVLYEQY
TRBV28	TRBJ2-7	ASSSQLLEQY
TRBV5-1	TRBJ2-7	ASSFISQAGHEQY
TRBV11-2	TRBJ2-1	ASSSRLAGIYNEQF
TRBV12-3/TRBV12-4	TRBJ2-1	ASSLLITGEQF
TRBV6-5	TRBJ1-4	ASRGGKEKLF
TRBV30	TRBJ1-6	AWSAGAPLH
TRBV30	TRBJ2-2	AWSVYSGTGTAGELF
TRBV6-4	TRBJ2-1	ASSRQGNYNEQF
TRBV3-1/TRBV3-2	TRBJ1-1	ASSQVTGATEAF
TRBV6-5	TRBJ1-2	ATLQGNGYT
TRBV27	TRBJ2-7	ASSMTATRLEQY
TRBV5-1	TRBJ1-1	ASSLVGQGNTEAF
TRBV5-8	TRBJ1-4	ASSLARVHEKLF
TRBV6-5	TRBJ1-1	ASKTGVNTEAF
TRBV30	TRBJ1-1	AWSVFGGTEAF
TRBV7-9	TRBJ1-4	ASSSGTLNEKLF
TRBV27	TRBJ1-2	ASSSQPGGGGYT
TRBV29-1	TRBJ2-3	SALAGGPADTQY
TRBV7-3	TRBJ2-3	ASSRAVSTDTQY
TRBV6-5	TRBJ2-7	ATTGRDKTYEQY
TRBV4-2	TRBJ1-2	ASSQDYGTGGGYT
TRBV27	TRBJ2-7	ASSLRPPTGGHYEQY
TRBV4-1	TRBJ1-1	ASSQVGGLNTEAF
TRBV5-1	TRBJ2-3	ASSRQEGTDTQY
TRBV10-1	TRBJ2-1	ASIRTSGAYNEQF
TRBV5-8	TRBJ2-3	ASSLGGYTQY
TRBV15	TRBJ1-4	ATSRDLLYNEKLF
TRBV19	TRBJ1-5	ASSFGRDRVNQPQH
TRBV28	TRBJ1-1	ASSSPQEAF